These 26 T cell receptor beta chains were all obtained from the same sample, sequenced in a study of identical twins. MiXCR, run by TCRdb on the 5' RACE reads, gives a single entry per CDR3 protein. Seen here are roughly 750,000 distinct CDR3 sequences, 21% observed once, and the top ten hold over 4%. The same data also went into a second study, on T cells expressing NK-cell markers.

The specimen sequenced was PBMCs. The receptors here all came from a woman under 30 in good health.

This clonotype was detected only a few times. The rearrangement joins TRBV6-5 to TRBJ2-2, with TRBD1 matching 8 bases. Germline V lookup: CDR1 MNHEY, CDR2 SVGAGI. The V gene end was trimmed by 6 bases and the J gene end by 13 bases; junction bases not matched to a gene: 7. The CDR3 extends over 12 amino acids. CDR3 in DNA: TGTGCCAGCAGCACCGGACAGGGAGGGCTGTTTTTT. It codes for CASSTGQGGLFF.

The V gene is TRBV10-3, the J gene TRBJ2-6; D is unclear. The CDR3 runs to 16 residues. Germline V lookup: CDR1 ENHRY, CDR2 SYGVKD. V gave up 3 bases and J gave up 0 bases, with 9 bases separating them. The CDR3 here is CAISEPHISGANVLTF. In nucleotides, the CDR3 is TGTGCCATCAGTGAACCACACATCTCTGGGGCCAACGTCCTGACTTTC.

This clonotype has just a few counts. V and J are TRBV12-3 or TRBV12-4 and TRBJ1-1; D is perhaps TRBD1 (5 bases). The V end was cut by 5 bases, the J end by 6 bases, with 16 bases between. This CDR3 is built from 14 residues. The CDR3 spells CASSRTKGVAEAFF. The CDR3 DNA sequence: TGTGCCAGCAGTCGGACAAAAGGGGTCGCTGAAGCTTTCTTT.

This clonotype was seen a few times. The rearrangement links TRBV29-1 to TRBJ2-7, with TRBD2 matching 7 bases. The CDR3 sequence is 13 residues long. After removal of 7 bases from V and 0 bases from J, the junction contained 6 bases not matched to a gene. Germline CDR1 is SQVTM and CDR2 is ANQGSEA. This chain's CDR3 is CSATRGDSYEQYF. CDR3 DNA sequence: TGCAGCGCCACCCGGGGGGACTCCTACGAGCAGTACTTC.

The rearrangement uses TRBV29-1 and TRBJ2-3, with 8 bases lining up with TRBD2. The CDR3 runs to 13 residues. With 5 bases clipped from V and 4 bases from J, the junction kept 5 bases outside the gene matches. Germline CDR1 SQVTM, CDR2 ANQGSEA. DNA for the CDR3: TGCAGCGTTCAGCGGGAGTCTCCAGATACGCAGTATTTT. Translating gives CSVQRESPDTQYF.

The gene calls are TRBV7-2 and TRBJ2-7; D gene ambiguous. Germline V gene data show CDR1 as SGHTA and CDR2 as FQGNSA. The CDR3 extends over 14 amino acids. Trimming removed 4 bases from V and 4 bases from J, with 14 bases in between. The CDR3 loop reads CASSSDLFTYEQYF. CDR3 DNA sequence: TGTGCCAGCAGCTCGGATCTCTTTACGTACGAGCAGTACTTC.

This sequence joins TRBV29-1 and TRBJ2-5; unclear D gene. There are 14 residues in the CDR3. Germline CDR1 and CDR2: SQVTM and ANQGSEA. V shed 1 base and J shed 1 base, with 10 bases lying between them. The CDR3 region is CSVEVAPIQETQYF. The DNA of the CDR3 is TGCAGCGTTGAAGTGGCGCCTATCCAAGAGACCCAGTACTTC.

The V call is TRBV12-3 or TRBV12-4, the J call TRBJ2-6; perhaps TRBD1 as D (6 bases). This CDR3 is built from 16 residues. V was cut by 5 bases and J by 0 bases, with 11 bases left in between. The CDR3 DNA reads as TGTGCCAGCAGTCGGACAGCTTCCTCTGGGGCCAACGTCCTGACTTTC. This encodes CASSRTASSGANVLTF.

In its sample, this clonotype was seen many times. The V and J genes are TRBV6-1 and TRBJ2-1; perhaps D is TRBD1 or TRBD2 (5 bases each). CDR3 length: 15 amino acids. Germline lookup yields CDR1 MNHNS and CDR2 SASEGT. Deletions cut 4 bases from V and 8 bases from J, with 18 bases between. CDR3 sequence (DNA): TGTGCCAGCAGTGGGGACGCCGCCTCTGGATATGAGCAGTTCTTC. It specifies CASSGDAASGYEQFF.

This clonotype was seen repeatedly, ten times or more. The chain uses TRBV10-3 and TRBJ1-5; unclear D gene. V lost 6 bases and J 1 base, leaving 7 bases between the germline ends. Germline V CDR1 and CDR2: ENHRY, SYGVKD. The CDR3 is 13 residues long. The CDR3 sequence is CAIRGESNQPQHF. The CDR3 bases are TGTGCCATCAGGGGAGAAAGCAATCAGCCCCAGCATTTT.

Only a few counts were recorded for this clonotype. V is TRBV7-9 and J is TRBJ2-1; D gene uncertain. The germline V and J ends were trimmed by 1 base and 6 bases, with 7 bases remaining between them. Germline V lookup: CDR1 SEHNR, CDR2 FQNEAQ (reference sequence). The CDR3 is made up of 13 amino acids. CDR3 bases: TGTGCCAGCAGCTTAGAACTCACCAATGAGCAGTTCTTC. This encodes CASSLELTNEQFF.

The CDR3 DNA reads TGCAGTGCTCAGAGGACCTTAGGAATGGGCTACACCTTC. It yields the protein CSAQRTLGMGYTF. V gene TRBV20-1 combines with J gene TRBJ1-2; D unresolved. CDR1 DFQATT and CDR2 SNEGSKA come from the germline V gene (reference sequence). Trimming shortened V by 5 bases and J by 8 bases, and 18 bases separated the two germline ends. This CDR3 spans 13 amino acids.

A few counts support this clonotype. The chain recombines TRBV10-3 with TRBJ2-3; 10 bases line up with TRBD2. J gave up 3 bases and V 6 bases, and 9 bases lay outside the gene matches. CDR3 length: 16 residues. Germline CDR1 and CDR2: ENHRY and SYGVKD. Here the CDR3 DNA reads TGTGCCATCAGCCCTAGCGGGGGACCGGAAACAGATACGCAGTATTTT. Translation: CAISPSGGPETDTQYF.

This rearrangement joins TRBV9 to TRBJ2-7, with D tentatively TRBD1 (6 bases). This CDR3 comprises 13 residues. V lost 5 bases and J lost 5, with 14 bases in between. The germline gives CDR1 SGDLS, CDR2 YYNGEE. CDR3 sequence reads: CASSTGSRDEQYF. CDR3 bases: TGTGCCAGCAGTACAGGGAGTCGGGACGAGCAGTACTTC.

The V gene is TRBV6-1, the J gene TRBJ2-7; 7 nucleotides align to TRBD1. Germline CDR1 MNHNS, CDR2 SASEGT. Trimming cost V 6 bases and J 7 bases; bases outside gene matches: 9. The CDR3 spans 13 residues. CDR3 sequence reads: CASRIRQGREQYF. The DNA of the CDR3 is TGTGCCAGCAGAATCCGACAGGGCAGGGAGCAGTACTTC.

The chain joins TRBV5-1 to TRBJ2-7; 12 bases fit TRBD2. Trimming removed 0 bases from V and 4 bases from J; junction bases left unmatched: 5. CDR1 SGHRS and CDR2 YFSETQ come from the germline V gene. This CDR3 is built from 16 residues. CDR3 DNA: TGCGCCAGCAGCTTGGCGGGACTAGCGGGCCGATACGAGCAGTACTTC. This encodes CASSLAGLAGRYEQYF.

Written as DNA, the CDR3 is TGTGCCAGCAGTTACTCTGTAGCGGGTTTAAACACCGGGGAGCTGTTTTTT. Encoded protein: CASSYSVAGLNTGELFF. This chain uses TRBV6-5 with TRBJ2-2, with 7 bases fitting TRBD2. Germline values: CDR1 MNHEY, CDR2 SVGAGI. The CDR3 loop spans 17 amino acids. J lost 2 bases, V lost 0 bases, and 6 bases had no gene match.

The chain joins TRBV12-3 or TRBV12-4 to TRBJ2-7, with 8 positions matching TRBD2. Trimming removed 6 bases from V and 6 bases from J; junction bases left unmatched: 10. CDR3 length: 14 residues. Here the CDR3 reads CASSRGGGLPEQYF. In nucleotides, the CDR3 is TGTGCCAGCAGCCGGGGGGGGGGCCTTCCCGAGCAGTACTTC.

V is TRBV21-1 and J is TRBJ2-3; the DNA was not used to check the table's D call, TRBD1. TRBV21-1 is a pseudogene segment. The CDR3 length is 15 residues. The CDR3 DNA sequence: TGTGCCAGCAGCAAAGCGCAGAGGGTCCCGCCTACGCAGTATTTT. Amino acids: CASSKAQRVPPTQYF.

Only a few counts were recorded for this clonotype. The chain is built from TRBV12-5 and TRBJ2-1; 9 bases map to TRBD2. Germline CDR1 is LGHNT and CDR2 is FRNRAP. The CDR3 length is 13 residues. V trimming: 8 bases; J trimming: 5 bases; junction bases outside the gene matches: 4. DNA of the CDR3: TGTGCTAGTTGCCTAGCGGGAAACAATGAGCAGTTCTTC. Protein sequence: CASCLAGNNEQFF.

This clonotype was seen repeatedly, ten times or more. This sequence joins TRBV20-1 and TRBJ1-2, with 8 bases aligning to TRBD1. Germline V CDR1 and CDR2: DFQATT, SNEGSKA (reference sequence). J was trimmed by 8 bases and V by 3 bases; bases with no gene match: 11. This CDR3 contains 14 residues. CDR3 in DNA: TGCAGTGCTAGGGTTTGGACAGGGAAAGGAGGCTACACCTTC. Protein product: CSARVWTGKGGYTF.

This clonotype showed up just a few times. The V and J genes are TRBV5-4 and TRBJ2-5; 7 nucleotides match TRBD1. V gave up 0 bases and J gave up 4 bases; unmatched junction bases: 3. CDR1 and CDR2 from the germline V gene are SGHNT and YYREEE (reference sequence). The CDR3 spans 14 residues. Written as DNA, the CDR3 is TGTGCCAGCAGCTTGGTAGGGGGCGGAGAGACCCAGTACTTC. It specifies CASSLVGGGETQYF.

This sequence joins TRBV10-3 and TRBJ2-6; possibly TRBD2 for D (5 bases). V lost 0 bases to trimming and J lost 4 bases, with 13 bases between them. This CDR3 spans 17 amino acids. In germline, CDR1 is ENHRY, CDR2 SYGVKD. The CDR3 loop reads CAISESWGRLGANVLTF. DNA of the CDR3: TGTGCCATCAGTGAGTCGTGGGGTCGACTAGGGGCCAACGTCCTGACTTTC.

This clonotype was counted many times. The chain combines TRBV6-1 with TRBJ2-1; 13 bases map to TRBD2. CDR1 MNHNS and CDR2 SASEGT come from the germline V gene. V lost 2 bases, J lost 9 bases, and 4 bases stayed unmatched. There are 15 residues in the CDR3. The CDR3 region is CASSETSGGAAEQFF. Written as DNA, the CDR3 is TGTGCCAGCAGTGAAACTAGCGGGGGGGCAGCTGAGCAGTTCTTC.

A remark on this clonotype: The final CDR3 position lacks the conserved phenylalanine or tryptophan, pointing to a likely read error. The chain links TRBV12-3 or TRBV12-4 to TRBJ1-2, with a possible D match to TRBD1 (6 bases). With 3 bases removed from V and 8 bases from J, the gap between germline ends came to 13 bases. The CDR3 runs to 13 residues. The CDR3 reads CASSFQLQGGYTL. CDR3 nucleotide sequence: TGTGCCAGCAGTTTCCAATTACAGGGAGGCTACACCTTA.

The V gene is TRBV11-3, the J gene TRBJ2-1; tentative D call: TRBD2 (6 bases). The CDR3 length is 15 residues. Germline V gene data show CDR1 as SGHNT and CDR2 as YENEEA. The V gene lost 5 bases and the J gene lost 3 bases, with 14 bases spanning the gap. The CDR3 loop reads CASSPNRDFYNEQFF. The CDR3, as DNA: TGTGCCAGCAGCCCGAACCGGGACTTCTACAATGAGCAGTTCTTC.